This is a list of T cell receptor beta chains from one sample in a study of cytomegalovirus exposure and HLA in healthy donors. Generated by immunoSEQ multiplex PCR, the TCRdb table keeps only in-frame clones and is missing some. Of tens of thousands of clones listed, under 80% were seen once; the top ten hold roughly 6.8%. The specimen sequenced was PBMCs. The receptors derive from a woman aged 25 to 39 in good health and CMV-seronegative. CDR3s include the opening cysteine and the closing phenylalanine or tryptophan. A D gene is named only where the DNA matches it firmly. Not every row has a clone size; where given, it reads once, few, many or a size class.

v_gene	d_gene	abundance	j_gene	CDR3nt	CDR3aa
TRBV29-1	-	-	TRBJ2-1	TGCAGCTACAGGCCTATCCCCTACAATGAGCAGTTCTTC	CSYRPIPYNEQFF
TRBV27	TRBD1	-	TRBJ1-2	TGTGCCAGCAGTTTATCGGGGACAGGGGGCACAGGTGGCTACACCTTC	CASSLSGTGGTGGYTF
TRBV29-1	-	-	TRBJ1-2	TGCAGCGTTGAAACTCCCTCTAGGGGCTACACCTTC	CSVETPSRGYTF
TRBV6-1	-	-	TRBJ1-4	TGTGCCAGCGCAAACTCAGGGGTGTTAAATGAAAAACTGTTTTTT	CASANSGVLNEKLFF
TRBV5-6	-	few	TRBJ2-7	TGTGCCAGCAGCTCAGGGTTGCAGGACGCCTACGAGCAGTACTTC	CASSSGLQDAYEQYF
TRBV30	TRBD1	-	TRBJ1-2	TGTGCCTGGAGAGCCCGACAGGGAAACCCCTATGGCTACACCTTC	CAWRARQGNPYGYTF
TRBV28	-	-	TRBJ1-5	TGTGCCAGCAGTTTCGGACAGATCCATCAGCCCCAGCATTTT	CASSFGQIHQPQHF
TRBV28	TRBD1	-	TRBJ2-6	TGTGCCAGCAGCCCAGGACAGGGGCTCCCTGGGGCCAACGTCCTGACTTTC	CASSPGQGLPGANVLTF
TRBV30	TRBD2	-	TRBJ2-5	TGTGCCTGGAGTGAATTGCTAGCGGGAGTGGGAGAGACCCAGTACTTC	CAWSELLAGVGETQYF
TRBV5-1	-	-	TRBJ1-4	TGCGCCAGCAGCTCGCAGGGGAATGAAAAACTGTTTTTT	CASSSQGNEKLFF
TRBV2	TRBD1	few	TRBJ1-2	TGTGCCAGCAGGAGGGACAGCCCTACTCACTATGGCTACACCTTC	CASRRDSPTHYGYTF
TRBV2	-	-	TRBJ2-7	TGTGCCACTCTCGTTAACGAGCAGTACTTC	CATLVNEQYF
TRBV7-9	TRBD1	-	TRBJ1-2	TGTGCCATCACACTTCCCCCCTCCGGGACAGCTTATGGCTACACCTTC	CAITLPPSGTAYGYTF
TRBV25-1	TRBD2	-	TRBJ2-3	TGTGCCAGCAGCGAGCGGGAGAGTAAAGATACGCAGTATTTT	CASSERESKDTQYF
TRBV28	-	-	TRBJ2-7	TGTGCCAGCAGGGGGGGGGACAAGTGGGAGCAGTACTTC	CASRGGDKWEQYF
TRBV29-1	-	-	TRBJ1-1	TGCAGCGTCCTATTTCAGGGGCGAACTGAAGCTTTCTTT	CSVLFQGRTEAFF
TRBV10-1	-	-	TRBJ2-4	TGCGCCAGCAGTGAGTCGGTGGGGAGGCGCAAAAACATTCAGTACTTC	CASSESVGRRKNIQYF
TRBV5-4	-	few	TRBJ2-7	TGTGCCAGCAGCTTGTTTACAGGATCCTACGAGCAGTACTTC	CASSLFTGSYEQYF
TRBV6-4	-	-	TRBJ1-2	TGTGCCAGCAGTGACTCTGGAGAAACCTTGGGCTACACCTTC	CASSDSGETLGYTF
TRBV6-5	-	-	TRBJ2-5	TGTGCCAGCAGTTACCAGGGGACCCAGTACTTC	CASSYQGTQYF
TRBV13	TRBD2	-	TRBJ2-7	TGTGCCAGCAGCTTATCCGGGACTAGATTCGAGCAGTACTTC	CASSLSGTRFEQYF
TRBV23-1	-	-	TRBJ2-1	TGCGCCAGCACCCGGAGCTCCTACAATGAGCAGTTCTTC	CASTRSSYNEQFF
TRBV28	TRBD2	-	TRBJ2-1	TGTGCCAGCAGCCCGGGACTAGCTCAGTTCTTC	CASSPGLAQFF
TRBV9	TRBD1	once	TRBJ2-7	TGTGCCAGCAGCGCTACCGGGACAGGGGGTTACGAGCAGTACTTC	CASSATGTGGYEQYF
TRBV14	TRBD2	few	TRBJ2-1	TGTGCCAGCAGCCCAGGACTAGCGGGAACAAAAACCTACAATGAGCAGTTCTTC	CASSPGLAGTKTYNEQFF
TRBV2	-	few	TRBJ1-1	TGTGCCAGCAGTCCCCAGGGACAAAGCACTGAAGCTTTCTTT	CASSPQGQSTEAFF
TRBV5-4	TRBD2	few	TRBJ2-1	TGTGCCAGCAGCTTCACTAGCGGGGGGATCAATGAGCAGTTCTTC	CASSFTSGGINEQFF
TRBV7-8	-	-	TRBJ2-2	TGTGCCAGCAGCTTAGCGGGAGGGAACACCGGGGAGCTGTTTTTT	CASSLAGGNTGELFF
TRBV7-2	-	-	TRBJ1-3	TGTGCCAGCAGCTTAAACTCCCTCTCTGGAAACACCATATATTTT	CASSLNSLSGNTIYF
TRBV29-1	TRBD1	-	TRBJ1-2	TGCAGCGTAGCCGACAGGGCCTACACCTTC	CSVADRAYTF
TRBV13	-	few	TRBJ1-2	TGTGCCAGCAGCTTATGGGGCCCCGCATATGGCTACACCTTC	CASSLWGPAYGYTF
TRBV30	TRBD2	few	TRBJ2-1	TGTGCCTGGAGACGAGCGGGAGGGCTCAATGAGCAGTTCTTC	CAWRRAGGLNEQFF
TRBV5-1	TRBD2	-	TRBJ2-1	TGCGCCAGCAGCTTCAACCTCCCGGACTCTAGCGGGAGTGGTAATGAGCAGTTCTTC	CASSFNLPDSSGSGNEQFF
TRBV5-1	TRBD1	few	TRBJ2-2	TGCGCCAGCAGCTTTGAGCAGGGGGCCGGGGAGCTGTTTTTT	CASSFEQGAGELFF
TRBV12-5	-	-	TRBJ2-7	TGTGCTAGTGCCCTGGACAGCCCCTCCTACGAGCAGTACTTC	CASALDSPSYEQYF
TRBV11-1	-	-	TRBJ2-2	TGTGCCAGCAGCCCGCAGGGGTCCACCGGGGAGCTGTTTTTT	CASSPQGSTGELFF
TRBV10-1	-	-	TRBJ1-4	TGCGCCAGCAGTGGAGAGGTGGCAGAAAAACTGTTTTTT	CASSGEVAEKLFF
TRBV18	TRBD1	-	TRBJ1-2	TGTGCCAGCTCACCACGGACTCCGGGACAGGGTCAAGGCTACACCTTC	CASSPRTPGQGQGYTF
TRBV5-8	-	-	TRBJ2-3	TGTGCCAGCACCGAACTAGGAGTCACAGATACGCAGTATTTT	CASTELGVTDTQYF
TRBV6-1	-	few	TRBJ2-7	TGTGCCAGCAGTCGGACTCCTTACGAGCAGTACTTC	CASSRTPYEQYF
TRBV5-6	-	few	TRBJ1-1	TGTGCCAGCAGCTCCCCAGGGAGGTGGGGTCAGACGAACACTGAAGCTTTCTTT	CASSSPGRWGQTNTEAFF
TRBV7-2	-	-	TRBJ1-2	TGTGCCAGCAGCTTAGCACGGCAGGGAGGTGGCTACACCTTC	CASSLARQGGGYTF
TRBV7-3	TRBD2	-	TRBJ2-5	TGTGCCAGCAGCCCGGGACTAGCGGTCTTTCGGGAGACCCAGTACTTC	CASSPGLAVFRETQYF
TRBV2	TRBD1	-	TRBJ1-1	TGTGCCAGCAGTGGGGACAGCGGTGAAGCTTTCTTT	CASSGDSGEAFF
TRBV5-6	-	-	TRBJ2-1	TGTGCCAGCAGCTTGTTTGTTTTGAGGGGGGGCAATGAGCAGTTCTTC	CASSLFVLRGGNEQFF
TRBV28	-	-	TRBJ1-4	TGTGCCAGCAGTTTAGGGCTGAATAATGAAAAACTGTTTTTT	CASSLGLNNEKLFF
TRBV7-8	TRBD1	few	TRBJ2-1	TGTGCCAGCAGACCAGGGGGCCGTGGATCCTACAATGAGCAGTTCTTC	CASRPGGRGSYNEQFF
TRBV16	-	-	TRBJ1-2	TGTGCCAGCAGCCAATCAGGCGGGATGGATGGCTACACCTTC	CASSQSGGMDGYTF
TRBV18	-	-	TRBJ1-4	TGTGCCAGCTCACTCGGACAGAATGAAAAACTGTTTTTT	CASSLGQNEKLFF
TRBV28	-	few	TRBJ2-3	TGTGCCAGCAGTTTCCTCCGCCCGGACTACCTTAGCACAGATACGCAGTATTTT	CASSFLRPDYLSTDTQYF
TRBV4-2	TRBD2	-	TRBJ2-1	TGTGCCAGCAGCCACCCAAAACTAGCGGGGGGGACCCGCTCCTACAATGAGCAGTTCTTC	CASSHPKLAGGTRSYNEQFF
TRBV27	-	-	TRBJ1-5	TGTGCCAGCAGTTCCGGAGGCAATCAGCCCCAGCATTTT	CASSSGGNQPQHF
TRBV4-3	-	-	TRBJ2-5	TGCGCCAGCAGCCGGGACTCCCTACAGGAAGAGACCCAGTACTTC	CASSRDSLQEETQYF
TRBV4-3	-	-	TRBJ2-7	TGCGCCAGCAGCCTATCAGGGGGGATGTACGAGCAGTACTTC	CASSLSGGMYEQYF
TRBV5-1	TRBD2	-	TRBJ2-7	TGCGCCAGCAGCTTGAGCGGGGGCCAAAGCTCCTACGAGCAGTACTTC	CASSLSGGQSSYEQYF